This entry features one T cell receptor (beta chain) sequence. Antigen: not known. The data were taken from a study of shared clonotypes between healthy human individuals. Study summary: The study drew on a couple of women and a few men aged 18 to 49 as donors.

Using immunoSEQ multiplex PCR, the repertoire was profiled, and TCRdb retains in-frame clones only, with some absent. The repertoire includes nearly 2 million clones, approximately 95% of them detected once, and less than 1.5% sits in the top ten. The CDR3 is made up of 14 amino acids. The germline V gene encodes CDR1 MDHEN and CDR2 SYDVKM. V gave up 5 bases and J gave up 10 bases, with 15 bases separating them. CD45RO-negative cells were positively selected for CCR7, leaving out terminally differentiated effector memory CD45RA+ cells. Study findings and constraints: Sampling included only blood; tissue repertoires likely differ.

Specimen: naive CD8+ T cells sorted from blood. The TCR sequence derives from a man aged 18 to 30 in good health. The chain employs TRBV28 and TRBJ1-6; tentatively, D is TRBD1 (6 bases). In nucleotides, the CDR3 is TGTGCCAGCAGTATAACAGGGTTGAGCTCACCCCTCCACTTT. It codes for CASSITGLSSPLHF.